These 19 T cell receptor beta chains came from one sample sequenced in a study of T cells expressing NK-cell markers. TCRdb reprocessed the 5' RACE reads, with one entry per CDR3 protein and no DNA. This specimen shows hundreds of thousands of distinct CDR3 sequences; the ten leading clones hold 3% to 4.5%. Sample: blood T cells: a sorted CD56 or NKG2C T cell subset, CD4+ or CD8+ T cells, or bulk PBMC T cells (not recorded which). The receptors originated from a man aged 18 to 29 in good health.

CDR3 protein: CASSQGPDTGELFF. The J gene is TRBJ2-2, the V gene TRBV5-1. Looked up from germline, CDR1 is SGHRS and CDR2 is YFSETQ. The CDR3 consists of 14 residues.

This chain joins TRBV19 and TRBJ1-1; TCRdb indicates TRBD1, and absent DNA this call remains unverified. Germline CDR1 and CDR2: LNHDA and SQIVND (reference sequence). The CDR3 is 17 amino acids. This chain's CDR3 is CASKPGRGPNMNTEAFF.

The chain is built from TRBV5-1 and TRBJ2-7; with no DNA, the TCRdb D assignment of TRBD1 cannot be verified. The CDR3 sequence is 18 residues long. CDR1 and CDR2 from the germline V gene are SGHRS and YFSETQ. This CDR3 reads CASSLAPQGVSPTGEQYF.

This chain joins TRBV5-5 and TRBJ1-3. Germline V CDR1 and CDR2: SGHKS, YYEKEE (reference sequence). This CDR3 contains 13 residues. This chain's CDR3 is CASSLAGEDTIYF. Variable domain in full (rest from reference TRBV5-5 and TRBJ1-3): DAGVTQSPTHLIKTRGQQVTLRCSPISGHKSVSWYQQVLGQGPQFIFQYYEKEERGRGNFPDRFSARQFPNYSSELNVNALLLGDSALYLCASSLAGEDTIYFGEGSWLTVV.

This chain uses TRBV5-6 with TRBJ2-5. Germline assignment: CDR1 SGHDT and CDR2 YYEEEE. The CDR3 length is 14 residues. The CDR3 protein is CASSLFRGEETQYF.

The chain has TRBV4-1 and TRBJ2-3; as DNA is missing, the TRBD2 call by TCRdb cannot be tested. The CDR3 has 16 residues. Germline V gene lookup returns CDR1 MGHRA and CDR2 YSYEKL. The CDR3 loop reads CASSQVVADATKTQYF.

CDR3 amino acids: CASSRDLFQETQYF. The rearrangement links TRBV12-3 or TRBV12-4 to TRBJ2-5; TCRdb reports TRBD1, a call that lacks DNA to check it against. CDR3 length equals 14 residues.

The rearrangement links TRBV7-8 to TRBJ2-5; there is no DNA to check the TCRdb D call of TRBD2. This CDR3 is built from 15 residues. Looked up from germline, CDR1 is SGHVS and CDR2 is FQNEAQ. The CDR3 here is CASSLTPGPQETQYF.

The chain has TRBV7-9 and TRBJ2-2; TCRdb returns TRBD2, unconfirmable since there is no DNA. This CDR3 spans 18 amino acids. CDR1 is SEHNR and CDR2 is FQNEAQ in the germline V gene (reference sequence). The CDR3 is CASSLVKSRTQNTGELFF.

This chain connects TRBV20-1 to TRBJ2-1. In germline, CDR1 is DFQATT, CDR2 SNEGSKA (reference sequence). This CDR3 region has 12 residues. Here the CDR3 reads CSARTGKAEQFF.

The chain employs TRBV11-2 and TRBJ2-1; no DNA is available, so the TRBD1 call from TCRdb remains unchecked. This CDR3 is built from 16 residues. From germline, CDR1 is SGHAT and CDR2 FQNNGV. The CDR3 loop reads CASSPDPRGKGNEQFF.

The chain combines TRBV5-1 with TRBJ2-7; TCRdb names TRBD1, which stays unverified in the absence of DNA. CDR1 is SGHRS, CDR2 YFSETQ, per germline. There are 18 residues in the CDR3. The CDR3 region is CASSLVPTGRLTTYEQYF. The full variable domain, with the rest looked up from reference TRBV5-1 and TRBJ2-7, is KAGVTQTPRYLIKTRGQQVTLSCSPISGHRSVSWYQQTPGQGLQFLFEYFSETQRNKGNFPGRFSGRQFSNSRSEMNVSTLELGDSALYLCASSLVPTGRLTTYEQYFGPGTRLTVT.

The chain joins TRBV7-6 to TRBJ2-1. The CDR3 loop spans 16 amino acids. Germline CDR1 reads SGHVS; CDR2 reads FNYEAQ. CDR3 sequence: CASSLLSGTPYNEQFF.

CDR3 loop: CASSVGSSGGKETQYF. The chain links TRBV9 to TRBJ2-5; TCRdb selects TRBD2, and the lack of DNA leaves this call unchecked. Germline CDR1 SGDLS, CDR2 YYNGEE. CDR3 length equals 16 residues.

The chain combines TRBV12-3 or TRBV12-4 with TRBJ2-4; TCRdb calls TRBD2, which cannot be checked without DNA. The CDR3 loop spans 15 amino acids. CDR3 in amino acids: CASSRPLADKNIQYF.

The chain uses TRBV29-1 and TRBJ2-2; no DNA is available, so the TRBD2 call from TCRdb remains unchecked. This CDR3 contains 15 residues. The V gene's germline CDR1 is SQVTM and CDR2 ANQGSEA. The CDR3 loop reads CSAKTASGSTGELFF.

This chain uses TRBV5-5 with TRBJ2-1; checking the TCRdb D call of TRBD2 is not possible without DNA. The CDR3 covers 15 residues. In germline, CDR1 is SGHKS, CDR2 YYEKEE (reference sequence). The CDR3 is CASSLGGGPNNEQFF.

The gene calls are TRBV3-1 and TRBJ2-1; TCRdb names TRBD2, which stays unverified in the absence of DNA. The CDR3 is made up of 15 amino acids. CDR1 is LGHDT, CDR2 YNNKEL, per germline (reference sequence). The CDR3 loop is CASSRGSFGYNEQFF.

V and J are TRBV4-3 and TRBJ2-7; TCRdb's D call of TRBD1 is untestable without DNA. The CDR3 has 16 amino acids. Per germline, CDR1 LGHNA and CDR2 YSLEER. The chain's CDR3 is CASSQDRDTGFYEQYF.